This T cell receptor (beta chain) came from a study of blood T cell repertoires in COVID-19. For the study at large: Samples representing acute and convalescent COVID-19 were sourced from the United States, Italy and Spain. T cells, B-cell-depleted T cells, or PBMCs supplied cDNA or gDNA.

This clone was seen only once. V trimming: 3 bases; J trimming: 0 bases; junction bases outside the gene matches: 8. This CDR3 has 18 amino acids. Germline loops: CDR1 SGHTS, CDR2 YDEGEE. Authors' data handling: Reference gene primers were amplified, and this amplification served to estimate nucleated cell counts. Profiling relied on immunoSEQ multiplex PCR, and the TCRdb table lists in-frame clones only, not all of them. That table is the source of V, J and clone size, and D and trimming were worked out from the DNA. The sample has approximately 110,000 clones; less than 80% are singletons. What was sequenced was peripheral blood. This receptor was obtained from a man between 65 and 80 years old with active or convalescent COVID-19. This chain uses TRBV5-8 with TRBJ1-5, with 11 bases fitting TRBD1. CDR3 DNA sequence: TGTGCCAGCAGCTCCCGGGACAGGGGGGTGTATAGCAATCAGCCCCAGCATTTT. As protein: CASSSRDRGVYSNQPQHF.